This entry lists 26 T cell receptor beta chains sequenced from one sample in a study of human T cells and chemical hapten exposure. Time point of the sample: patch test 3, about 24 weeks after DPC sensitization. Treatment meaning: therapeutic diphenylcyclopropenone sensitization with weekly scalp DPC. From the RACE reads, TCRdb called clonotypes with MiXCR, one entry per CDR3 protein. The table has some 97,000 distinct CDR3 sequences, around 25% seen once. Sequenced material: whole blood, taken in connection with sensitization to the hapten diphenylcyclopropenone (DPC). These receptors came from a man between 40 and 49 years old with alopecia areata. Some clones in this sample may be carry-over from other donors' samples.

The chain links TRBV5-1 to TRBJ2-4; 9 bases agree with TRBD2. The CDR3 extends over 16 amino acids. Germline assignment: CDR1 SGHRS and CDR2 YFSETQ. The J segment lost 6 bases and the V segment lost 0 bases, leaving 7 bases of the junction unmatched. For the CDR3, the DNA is TGCGCCAGCAGCTTGGAGGATAGCGGGAGAGGAAACATTCAGTACTTC. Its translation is CASSLEDSGRGNIQYF. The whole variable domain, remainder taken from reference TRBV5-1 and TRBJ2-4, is KAGVTQTPRYLIKTRGQQVTLSCSPISGHRSVSWYQQTPGQGLQFLFEYFSETQRNKGNFPGRFSGRQFSNSRSEMNVSTLELGDSALYLCASSLEDSGRGNIQYFGAGTRLSVL.

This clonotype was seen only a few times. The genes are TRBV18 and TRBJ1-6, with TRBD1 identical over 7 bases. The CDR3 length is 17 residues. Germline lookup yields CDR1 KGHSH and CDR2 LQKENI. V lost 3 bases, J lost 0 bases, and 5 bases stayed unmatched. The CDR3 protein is CASSPLDRSSYNSPLHF. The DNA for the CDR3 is TGTGCCAGCTCACCCCTGGACAGGAGCTCCTATAATTCACCCCTCCACTTT. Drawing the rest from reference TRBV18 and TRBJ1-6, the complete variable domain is NAGVMQNPRHLVRRRGQEARLRCSPMKGHSHVYWYRQLPEEGLKFMVYLQKENIIDESGMPKERFSAEFPKEGPSILRIQQVVRGDSAAYFCASSPLDRSSYNSPLHFGNGTRLTVT.

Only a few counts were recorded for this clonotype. CDR3 nucleotides: TGCGCCAGCAGGCCGGGACAACTCCAAGAGACCCAGTACTTC. This translates into CASRPGQLQETQYF. The rearrangement links TRBV10-1 to TRBJ2-5, with D perhaps matching TRBD1 (6 bases). Per the germline V gene, CDR1 is WNHNN and CDR2 is SYGVQD (reference sequence). The ends were cut back, 6 bases at V and 1 base at J, with 12 bases in the middle. The CDR3 covers 14 residues.

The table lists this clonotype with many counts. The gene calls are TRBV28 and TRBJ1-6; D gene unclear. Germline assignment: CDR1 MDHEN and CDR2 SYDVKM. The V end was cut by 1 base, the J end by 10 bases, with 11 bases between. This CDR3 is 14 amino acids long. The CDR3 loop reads CASSLFGKRSPLHF. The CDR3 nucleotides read TGTGCCAGCAGTTTATTTGGGAAGAGATCACCCCTCCACTTT.

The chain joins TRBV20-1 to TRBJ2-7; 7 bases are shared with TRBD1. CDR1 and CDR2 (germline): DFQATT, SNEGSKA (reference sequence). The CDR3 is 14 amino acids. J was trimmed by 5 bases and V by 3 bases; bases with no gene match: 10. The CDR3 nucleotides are TGCAGTGCTAGGTCGGCAGGGGGAGTCAACGAGCAGTACTTC. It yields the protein CSARSAGGVNEQYF.

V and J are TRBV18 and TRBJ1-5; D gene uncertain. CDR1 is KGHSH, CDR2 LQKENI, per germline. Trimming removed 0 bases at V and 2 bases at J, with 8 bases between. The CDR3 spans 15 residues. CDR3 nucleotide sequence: TGTGCCAGCTCACCACCTAACAGAGGCAATCAGCCCCAGCATTTT. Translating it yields CASSPPNRGNQPQHF.

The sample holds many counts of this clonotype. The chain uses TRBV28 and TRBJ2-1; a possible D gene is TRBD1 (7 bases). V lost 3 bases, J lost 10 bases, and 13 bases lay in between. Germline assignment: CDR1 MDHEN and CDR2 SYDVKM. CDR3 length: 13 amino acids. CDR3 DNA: TGTGCCAGCAGTTTCCACCAGGGGGGAGAGCAGTTCTTC. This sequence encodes CASSFHQGGEQFF.

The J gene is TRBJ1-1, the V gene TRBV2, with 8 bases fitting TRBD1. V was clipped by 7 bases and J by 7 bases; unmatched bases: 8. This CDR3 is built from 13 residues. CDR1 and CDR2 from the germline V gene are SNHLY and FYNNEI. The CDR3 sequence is CASTQQGGFEAFF. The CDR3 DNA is TGTGCCAGCACTCAACAGGGGGGTTTTGAAGCTTTCTTT.

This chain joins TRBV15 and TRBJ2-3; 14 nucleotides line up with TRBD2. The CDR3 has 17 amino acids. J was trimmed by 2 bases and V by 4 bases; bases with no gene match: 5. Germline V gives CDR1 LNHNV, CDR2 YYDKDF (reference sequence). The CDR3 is CATSTGLAGGTTDTQYF. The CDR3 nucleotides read TGTGCCACCAGCACTGGACTAGCGGGAGGTACCACAGATACGCAGTATTTT.

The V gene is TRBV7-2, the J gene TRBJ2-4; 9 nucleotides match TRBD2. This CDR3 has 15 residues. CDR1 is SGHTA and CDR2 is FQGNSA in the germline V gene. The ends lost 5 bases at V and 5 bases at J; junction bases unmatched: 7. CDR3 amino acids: CASSPIRLAENIQYF. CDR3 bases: TGTGCCAGCAGCCCGATTCGACTAGCGGAAAACATTCAGTACTTC.

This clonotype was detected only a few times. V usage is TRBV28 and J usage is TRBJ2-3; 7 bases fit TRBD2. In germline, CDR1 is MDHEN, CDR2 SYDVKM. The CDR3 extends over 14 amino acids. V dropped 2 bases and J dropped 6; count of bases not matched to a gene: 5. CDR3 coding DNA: TGTGCCAGCAGTTTAGCGGGAGTGCAGGATACGCAGTATTTT. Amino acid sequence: CASSLAGVQDTQYF.

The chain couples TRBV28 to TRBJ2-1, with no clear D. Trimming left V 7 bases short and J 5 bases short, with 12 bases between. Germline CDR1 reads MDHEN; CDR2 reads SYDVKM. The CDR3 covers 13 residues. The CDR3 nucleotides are TGTGCCAGCACCGAGGTTATGAACAATGAGCAGTTCTTC. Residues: CASTEVMNNEQFF.

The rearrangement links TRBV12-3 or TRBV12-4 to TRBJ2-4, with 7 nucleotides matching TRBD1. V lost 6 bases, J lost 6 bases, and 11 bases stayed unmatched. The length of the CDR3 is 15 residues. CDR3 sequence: CASSLQGRGGNIQYF. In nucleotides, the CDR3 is TGTGCCAGCAGCTTACAGGGGAGAGGGGGAAACATTCAGTACTTC.

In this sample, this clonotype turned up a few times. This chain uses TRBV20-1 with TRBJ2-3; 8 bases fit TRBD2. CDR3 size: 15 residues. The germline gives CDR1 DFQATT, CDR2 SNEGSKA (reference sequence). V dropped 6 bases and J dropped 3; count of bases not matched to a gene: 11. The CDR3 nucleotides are TGCAGTGCATTGACGGGACTAGTTAGGACAGATACGCAGTATTTT. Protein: CSALTGLVRTDTQYF.

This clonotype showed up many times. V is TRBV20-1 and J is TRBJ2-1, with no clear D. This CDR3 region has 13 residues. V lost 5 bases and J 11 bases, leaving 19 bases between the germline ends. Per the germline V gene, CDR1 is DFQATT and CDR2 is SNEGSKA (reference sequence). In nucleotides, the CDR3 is TGCAGTGCTTACTACCCCAGAGAGAGAAAGCAGTTCTTC. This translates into CSAYYPRERKQFF.

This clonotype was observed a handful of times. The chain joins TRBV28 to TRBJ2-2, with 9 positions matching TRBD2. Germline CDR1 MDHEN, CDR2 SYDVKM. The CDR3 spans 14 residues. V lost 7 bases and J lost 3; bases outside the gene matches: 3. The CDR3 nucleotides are TGTGCCAGCATTGCGGGAGGGGACACCGGGGAGCTGTTTTTT. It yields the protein CASIAGGDTGELFF.

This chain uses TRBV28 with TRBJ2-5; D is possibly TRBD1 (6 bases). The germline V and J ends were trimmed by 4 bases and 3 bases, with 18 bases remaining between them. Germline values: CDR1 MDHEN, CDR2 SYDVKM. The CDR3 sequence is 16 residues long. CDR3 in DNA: TGTGCCAGCAGTTCCCCCTCCGGGACAAAAAAAGAGACCCAGTACTTC. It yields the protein CASSSPSGTKKETQYF.

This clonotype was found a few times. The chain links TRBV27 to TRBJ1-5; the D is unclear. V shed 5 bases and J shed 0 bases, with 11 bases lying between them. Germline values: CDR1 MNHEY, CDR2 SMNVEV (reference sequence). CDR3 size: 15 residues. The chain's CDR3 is CASSPRRGSNQPQHF. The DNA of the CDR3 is TGTGCCAGCAGTCCCCGGCGAGGTAGCAATCAGCCCCAGCATTTT.

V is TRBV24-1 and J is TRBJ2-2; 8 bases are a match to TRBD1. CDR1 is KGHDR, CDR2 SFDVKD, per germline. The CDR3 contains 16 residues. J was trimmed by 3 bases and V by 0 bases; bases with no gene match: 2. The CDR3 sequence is CATSDLDRGDTGELFF. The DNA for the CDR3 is TGTGCCACCAGTGATTTGGACAGGGGCGACACCGGGGAGCTGTTTTTT.

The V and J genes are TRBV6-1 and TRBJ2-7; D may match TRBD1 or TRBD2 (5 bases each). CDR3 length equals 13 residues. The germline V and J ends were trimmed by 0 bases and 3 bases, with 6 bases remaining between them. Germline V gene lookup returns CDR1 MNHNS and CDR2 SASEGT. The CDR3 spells CASSEAGDYEQYF. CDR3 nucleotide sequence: TGTGCCAGCAGTGAAGCGGGGGACTACGAGCAGTACTTC.

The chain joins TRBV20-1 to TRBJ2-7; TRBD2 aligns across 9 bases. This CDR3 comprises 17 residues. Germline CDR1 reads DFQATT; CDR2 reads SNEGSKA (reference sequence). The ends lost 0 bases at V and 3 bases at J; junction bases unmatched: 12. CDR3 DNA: TGCAGTGCTAGAGAATCCTCTTTAGGTAGCGGGAGCTACGAGCAGTACTTC. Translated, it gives CSARESSLGSGSYEQYF.

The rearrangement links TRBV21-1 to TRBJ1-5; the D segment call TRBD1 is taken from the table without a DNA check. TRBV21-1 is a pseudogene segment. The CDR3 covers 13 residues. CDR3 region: CASHKGGNQPQHF. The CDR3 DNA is TGTGCCAGCCACAAGGGCGGCAATCAGCCCCAGCATTTT.

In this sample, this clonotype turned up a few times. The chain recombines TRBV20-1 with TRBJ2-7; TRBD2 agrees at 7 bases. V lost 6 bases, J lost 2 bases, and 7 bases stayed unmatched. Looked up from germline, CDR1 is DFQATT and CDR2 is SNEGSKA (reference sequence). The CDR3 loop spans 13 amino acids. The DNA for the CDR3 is TGCAGTGCCGGACTAGAGTACACCTACGAGCAGTACTTC. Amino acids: CSAGLEYTYEQYF.

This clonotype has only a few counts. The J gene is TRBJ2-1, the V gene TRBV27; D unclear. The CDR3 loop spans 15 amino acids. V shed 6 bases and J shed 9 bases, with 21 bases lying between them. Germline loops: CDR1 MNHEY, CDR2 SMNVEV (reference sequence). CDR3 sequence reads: CASSQSTLGQSEQFF. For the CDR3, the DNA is TGTGCCAGCAGCCAAAGTACATTAGGCCAATCTGAGCAGTTCTTC.

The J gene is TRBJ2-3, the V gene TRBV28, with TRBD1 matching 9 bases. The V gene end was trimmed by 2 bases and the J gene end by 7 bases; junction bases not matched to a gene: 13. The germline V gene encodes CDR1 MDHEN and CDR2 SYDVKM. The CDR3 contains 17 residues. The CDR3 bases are TGTGCCAGCAGTTTACCCCCGGGACAGGGTATTGCATATACGCAGTATTTT. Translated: CASSLPPGQGIAYTQYF. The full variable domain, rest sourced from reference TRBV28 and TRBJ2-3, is DVKVTQSSRYLVKRTGEKVFLECVQDMDHENMFWYRQDPGLGLRLIYFSYDVKMKEKGDIPEGYSVSREKKERFSLILESASTNQTSMYLCASSLPPGQGIAYTQYFGPGTRLTVL.

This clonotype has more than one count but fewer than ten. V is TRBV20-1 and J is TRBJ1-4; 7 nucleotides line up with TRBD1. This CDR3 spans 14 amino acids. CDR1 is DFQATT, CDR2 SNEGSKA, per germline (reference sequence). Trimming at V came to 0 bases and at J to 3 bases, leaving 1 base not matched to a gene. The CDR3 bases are TGCAGTGCTAGAGATGACAGGGCTAATGAAAAACTGTTTTTT. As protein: CSARDDRANEKLFF.